Listed below are T cell receptor beta chains from one sample, sequenced in a study of cytomegalovirus exposure and HLA in healthy donors. The data were produced by immunoSEQ multiplex PCR, yet TCRdb's version contains in-frame clones alone and is incomplete. The sample has 80,000 to 130,000 clones, roughly 83% seen once. Material: PBMCs. These receptors were taken from a female donor in good health and CMV-seropositive. Both conserved end residues are part of each CDR3. Fields, in order: V gene, clone size, J gene, D gene, CDR3 DNA, CDR3 protein. D genes are given only for firm matches. The listing skips clone size in some rows; elsewhere it reads once, few, many or a size class.

v_call: TRBV10-2
clone_size: .
j_call: TRBJ2-1
d_call: TRBD1
cdr3_nt: TGCGCCAGCAGTGAGTCGGGGACAGGGGGCGCGAATGAGCAGTTCTTC
cdr3_aa: CASSESGTGGANEQFF

v_call: TRBV5-8
clone_size: once
j_call: TRBJ1-4
d_call: TRBD1
cdr3_nt: TGTGCCAGCAGCTTGTTTGGGACAGGAAGAACTAATGAAAAACTGTTTTTT
cdr3_aa: CASSLFGTGRTNEKLFF

v_call: TRBV7-6
clone_size: .
j_call: TRBJ2-3
d_call: .
cdr3_nt: TGTGCCAGCAGCCCCCAGGGGCGCACAGATACGCAGTATTTT
cdr3_aa: CASSPQGRTDTQYF

v_call: TRBV5-1
clone_size: .
j_call: TRBJ1-4
d_call: TRBD1
cdr3_nt: TGCGCCAGCAGCCCCATACGGACAGGGGGTAATGAAAAACTGTTTTTT
cdr3_aa: CASSPIRTGGNEKLFF

v_call: TRBV18
clone_size: .
j_call: TRBJ2-2
d_call: TRBD2
cdr3_nt: TGTGCCAGCTCACCAAGAAGCGGGAGTCAGCCGGGCACCGGGGAGCTGTTTTTT
cdr3_aa: CASSPRSGSQPGTGELFF

v_call: TRBV10-3
clone_size: .
j_call: TRBJ2-3
d_call: .
cdr3_nt: TGTGCCGCCGCAGGGTTGGGAGATACGCAGTATTTT
cdr3_aa: CAAAGLGDTQYF

v_call: TRBV29-1
clone_size: .
j_call: TRBJ2-7
d_call: .
cdr3_nt: TGCAGCGCCTCACGTAGGCAGGCTACCTACGAGCAGTACTTC
cdr3_aa: CSASRRQATYEQYF

v_call: TRBV10-3
clone_size: .
j_call: TRBJ2-2
d_call: .
cdr3_nt: TGTGCCATTAACACCCCCACAGTCCGTTCCGGGGAGCTGTTTTTT
cdr3_aa: CAINTPTVRSGELFF

v_call: TRBV9
clone_size: .
j_call: TRBJ1-3
d_call: .
cdr3_nt: TGTGCCAGCAGCACTGGACAGAGCTCTGGAAACACCATATATTTT
cdr3_aa: CASSTGQSSGNTIYF

v_call: TRBV19
clone_size: .
j_call: TRBJ1-2
d_call: TRBD1
cdr3_nt: TGTGCCAGTAGTGACCGAGGGACAGTCCCCCTTGGCTACACCTTC
cdr3_aa: CASSDRGTVPLGYTF

v_call: TRBV6-1
clone_size: .
j_call: TRBJ2-5
d_call: TRBD2
cdr3_nt: TGTGCCAGCAGTGGACTAGCGGGGGGGCCAGAGACCCAGTACTTC
cdr3_aa: CASSGLAGGPETQYF

v_call: TRBV4-3
clone_size: .
j_call: TRBJ1-6
d_call: .
cdr3_nt: TGCGCCAGCAGCCAAGATTGGGGCTACCCACCCCTCCACTTT
cdr3_aa: CASSQDWGYPPLHF

v_call: TRBV4-1
clone_size: once
j_call: TRBJ2-1
d_call: TRBD2
cdr3_nt: TGCGCCAGCAGCCCAGGACTAGCGGGGTGGGTTGAGCAGTTCTTC
cdr3_aa: CASSPGLAGWVEQFF

v_call: TRBV2
clone_size: .
j_call: TRBJ2-1
d_call: .
cdr3_nt: TGTGCCAGCAGTCTGGTGCGGGCCGCCTACAATGAGCAGTTCTTC
cdr3_aa: CASSLVRAAYNEQFF